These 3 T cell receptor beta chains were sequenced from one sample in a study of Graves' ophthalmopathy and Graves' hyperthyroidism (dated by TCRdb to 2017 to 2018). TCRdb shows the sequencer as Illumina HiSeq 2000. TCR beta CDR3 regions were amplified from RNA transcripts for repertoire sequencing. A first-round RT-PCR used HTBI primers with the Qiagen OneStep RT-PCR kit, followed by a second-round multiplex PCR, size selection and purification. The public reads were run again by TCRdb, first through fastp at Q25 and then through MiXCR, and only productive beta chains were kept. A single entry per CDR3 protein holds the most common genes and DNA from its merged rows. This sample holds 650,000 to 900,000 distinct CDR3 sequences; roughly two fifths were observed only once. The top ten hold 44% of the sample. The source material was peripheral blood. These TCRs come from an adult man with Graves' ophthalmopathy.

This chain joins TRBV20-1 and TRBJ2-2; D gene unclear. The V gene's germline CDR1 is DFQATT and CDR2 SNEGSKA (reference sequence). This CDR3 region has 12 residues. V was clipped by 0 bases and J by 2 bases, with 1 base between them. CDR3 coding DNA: TGCAGTGCTAGAGACAACACCGGGGAGCTGTTTTTT. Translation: CSARDNTGELFF.

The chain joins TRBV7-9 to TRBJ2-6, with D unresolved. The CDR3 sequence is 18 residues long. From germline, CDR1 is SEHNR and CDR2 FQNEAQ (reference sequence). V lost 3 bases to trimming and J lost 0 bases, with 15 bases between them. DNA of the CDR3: TGTGCCAGCAGCTTCACGGGCACCTATGGCTCTGGGGCCAACGTCCTGACTTTC. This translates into CASSFTGTYGSGANVLTF.

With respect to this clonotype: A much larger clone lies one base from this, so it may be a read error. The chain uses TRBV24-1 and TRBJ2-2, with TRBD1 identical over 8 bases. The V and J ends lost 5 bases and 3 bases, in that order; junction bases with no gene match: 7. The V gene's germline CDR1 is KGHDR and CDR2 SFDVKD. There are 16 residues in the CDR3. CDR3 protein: CATSGATGADTGELFF. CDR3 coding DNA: TGTGCCACCAGTGGGGCGACAGGGGCGGACACCGGGGAGCTGTTTTTT.